One and the same sample provided the 17 T cell receptor beta chains below, sequenced in a study of T cell changes during pregnancy in multiple sclerosis. TCRdb's copy holds only in-frame clones and misses some; the assay was immunoSEQ multiplex PCR. The table records some 60,000 clones, more than 85% of them present only once. The material was peripheral blood, obtained in the third trimester of pregnancy. The receptors originated from a female donor in good health, enrolled as a control in a pregnancy study.

The chain has TRBV9 and TRBJ2-5; a possible D gene is TRBD2 (5 bases). The germline CDR1 and CDR2 sequences are SGDLS and YYNGEE. There are 14 residues in the CDR3. V was shortened by 4 bases and J by 0 bases, with 10 bases between the two germline ends. CDR3 in amino acids: CASSPRTYQETQYF. The CDR3 coding sequence is TGTGCCAGCAGCCCCCGGACTTACCAAGAGACCCAGTACTTC. The complete variable domain, with remaining parts taken from reference TRBV9 and TRBJ2-5, reads DSGVTQTPKHLITATGQRVTLRCSPRSGDLSVYWYQQSLDQGLQFLIQYYNGEERAKGNILERFSAQQFPDLHSELNLSSLELGDSALYFCASSPRTYQETQYFGPGTRLLVL.

The gene calls are TRBV27 and TRBJ2-2, with a weak D call TRBD1 (6 bases). The V gene lost 4 bases and the J gene lost 1 base, with 10 bases spanning the gap. The CDR3 consists of 15 residues. Germline CDR1 reads MNHEY; CDR2 reads SMNVEV (reference sequence). The CDR3 DNA reads TGTGCCAGCAGTTACGTGGGACAGAACACCGGGGAGCTGTTTTTT. Protein sequence: CASSYVGQNTGELFF.

The genes are TRBV19 and TRBJ2-7; TRBD2 agrees at 11 bases. Germline lookup yields CDR1 LNHDA and CDR2 SQIVND (reference sequence). With 2 bases clipped from V and 4 bases from J, the junction kept 7 bases outside the gene matches. CDR3 length: 16 amino acids. In DNA form, the CDR3 reads TGTGCCAGTAGTATACTAACTAGCGGGAGTATTTACGAGCAGTACTTC. Residues: CASSILTSGSIYEQYF. Filled out from reference TRBV19 and TRBJ2-7, the complete variable domain reads DGGITQSPKYLFRKEGQNVTLSCEQNLNHDAMYWYRQDPGQGLRLIYYSQIVNDFQKGDIAEGYSVSREKKESFPLTVTSAQKNPTAFYLCASSILTSGSIYEQYFGPGTRLTVT.

Only one count was recorded for this clone. This rearrangement joins TRBV4-1 to TRBJ2-5; 8 bases align to TRBD1. The CDR3 covers 14 residues. Trimming took 0 bases from V and 5 from J; bases not matched to a gene: 2. Per the germline V gene, CDR1 is MGHRA and CDR2 is YSYEKL. The CDR3 coding sequence is TGCGCCAGCAGCCAAGAAACAGGGGGGGAGACCCAGTACTTC. This gives the protein CASSQETGGETQYF.

The rearrangement uses TRBV7-6 and TRBJ2-7; D is uncertain. Per germline, CDR1 SGHVS and CDR2 FNYEAQ. The CDR3 spans 16 residues. V was cut by 5 bases and J by 7 bases, with 24 bases left in between. The CDR3 sequence: CASSPRVTALSLEQYF. The DNA for the CDR3 is TGTGCCAGCAGCCCACGAGTCACAGCCCTGTCCTTGGAGCAGTACTTC.

J is TRBJ2-7 and V is TRBV30, with 9 bases identical to TRBD1. This CDR3 region has 12 residues. Germline V lookup: CDR1 GTSNPN, CDR2 SVGIG (reference sequence). The junction had 5 bases not matched to a gene; V was cut back by 7 bases and J by 4 bases. As DNA, the CDR3 is TGTGCCTCTACAGGGGGCGGTTACGAGCAGTACTTC. Translated, it gives CASTGGGYEQYF. The whole variable domain, filled in from reference TRBV30 and TRBJ2-7, reads SQTIHQWPATLVQPVGSPLSLECTVEGTSNPNLYWYRQAAGRGLQLLFYSVGIGQISSEVPQNLSASRPQDRQFILSSKKLLLSDSGFYLCASTGGGYEQYFGPGTRLTVT.

The chain recombines TRBV6-6 with TRBJ1-5; 8 bases are shared with TRBD1. From germline, CDR1 is MNHNY and CDR2 SVGAGI (reference sequence). The CDR3 runs 16 residues. Trimming took 4 bases from V and 3 from J; bases not matched to a gene: 8. CDR3 coding DNA: TGTGCCAGCAGTTTTACCGGGACAGGCTACAATCAGCCCCAGCATTTT. This encodes CASSFTGTGYNQPQHF.

V usage is TRBV15 and J usage is TRBJ2-1; maybe TRBD2 (5 bases). CDR1 and CDR2 from the germline V gene are LNHNV and YYDKDF (reference sequence). V gave up 0 bases and J gave up 1 base, with 7 bases separating them. This CDR3 has 15 residues. In DNA, the CDR3 is TGTGCCACCAGCAGAGATGAGGGTTCCTACAATGAGCAGTTCTTC. Its translation is CATSRDEGSYNEQFF.

J is TRBJ1-5 and V is TRBV19, with D uncertain. CDR3 length equals 12 residues. CDR1 is LNHDA and CDR2 is SQIVND in the germline V gene (reference sequence). V was shortened by 10 bases and J by 4 bases, with 11 bases between the two germline ends. DNA of the CDR3: TGTGCCACCAGACGAGGGAATCAGCCCCAGCATTTT. Its translation is CATRRGNQPQHF.

The sample holds a few counts of this clone. V gene TRBV4-2 combines with J gene TRBJ1-1; D not resolved. V lost 1 base, J lost 3 bases, and 12 bases lay in between. This CDR3 spans 15 amino acids. Germline V CDR1 and CDR2: LGHNA, YNFKEQ. The CDR3 spells CASSQGTREHTEAFF. The CDR3 DNA reads TGTGCCAGCAGCCAAGGTACTCGGGAGCACACTGAAGCTTTCTTT.

This chain connects TRBV30 to TRBJ1-3; 7 bases map to TRBD1. Losses at the gene ends were 1 base for V and 3 bases for J; bases not matched to a gene: 3. This CDR3 has 14 residues. CDR1 and CDR2 from the germline V gene are GTSNPN and SVGIG (reference sequence). DNA of the CDR3: TGTGCCTGGAGTGAGCCAGGGGGTGGAAACACCATATATTTT. Protein product: CAWSEPGGGNTIYF. The whole variable domain, filled in from reference TRBV30 and TRBJ1-3, reads SQTIHQWPATLVQPVGSPLSLECTVEGTSNPNLYWYRQAAGRGLQLLFYSVGIGQISSEVPQNLSASRPQDRQFILSSKKLLLSDSGFYLCAWSEPGGGNTIYFGEGSWLTVV.

The V call is TRBV7-2, the J call TRBJ2-7; 9 bases line up with TRBD2. V lost 5 bases, J lost 5 bases, and 7 bases stayed unmatched. The V gene's germline CDR1 is SGHTA and CDR2 FQGNSA. The CDR3 is made up of 14 amino acids. This chain's CDR3 is CASSGGLARNEQYF. The CDR3 nucleotides read TGTGCCAGCAGCGGAGGACTAGCGAGGAACGAGCAGTACTTC. Looking up the rest from reference TRBV7-2 and TRBJ2-7 gives the full variable domain: GAGVSQSPSNKVTEKGKDVELRCDPISGHTALYWYRQSLGQGLEFLIYFQGNSAPDKSGLPSDRFSAERTGGSVSTLTIQRTQQEDSAVYLCASSGGLARNEQYFGPGTRLTVT.

V is TRBV27 and J is TRBJ2-7; D possibly corresponds to TRBD2 (7 bases). V gave up 0 bases and J gave up 5 bases, with 17 bases separating them. CDR1 MNHEY and CDR2 SMNVEV come from the germline V gene (reference sequence). The CDR3 loop spans 16 amino acids. The CDR3 sequence is CASSLSIPAGDNEQYF. Here the CDR3 DNA reads TGTGCCAGCAGTTTATCGATTCCCGCGGGGGACAACGAGCAGTACTTC.

This chain joins TRBV6-1 and TRBJ1-1, with TRBD1 matching 7 bases. Trimming cost V 7 bases and J 8 bases; bases outside gene matches: 4. The CDR3 length is 11 residues. Germline CDR1 is MNHNS and CDR2 is SASEGT. CDR3 DNA sequence: TGTGCCAGCATCCAGGACAGGGAAGCTTTCTTT. The encoded protein is CASIQDREAFF.

This chain joins TRBV11-2 and TRBJ2-5, with 12 bases matching TRBD2. Trimming at V came to 5 bases and at J to 4 bases, leaving 14 bases not matched to a gene. CDR3 size: 18 residues. Germline V gives CDR1 SGHAT, CDR2 FQNNGV. The CDR3 DNA sequence: TGTGCCAGCAGCCGCCTGGGCTCGGCTAGCGGGAGGGCAGAGACCCAGTACTTC. Protein product: CASSRLGSASGRAETQYF. Together with reference TRBV11-2 and TRBJ2-5, the CDR3 gives the full variable domain: EAGVAQSPRYKIIEKRQSVAFWCNPISGHATLYWYQQILGQGPKLLIQFQNNGVVDDSQLPKDRFSAERLKGVDSTLKIQPAKLEDSAVYLCASSRLGSASGRAETQYFGPGTRLLVL.

The chain employs TRBV10-2 and TRBJ2-4; 9 bases match TRBD2. This CDR3 region has 16 residues. The germline V gene encodes CDR1 WSHSY and CDR2 SAAADI. The trim removed 2 bases at V and 6 bases at J, leaving 8 bases unmatched. CDR3 loop: CASSEGGGARGNIQYF. Here the CDR3 DNA reads TGCGCCAGCAGTGAGGGCGGGGGGGCCAGAGGAAACATTCAGTACTTC.

The rearrangement joins TRBV18 to TRBJ2-2; TRBD1 is a possible D gene (5 bases). V lost 8 bases and J lost 4, with 17 bases in between. The germline V gene has CDR1 KGHSH and CDR2 LQKENI. The CDR3 contains 15 residues. This chain's CDR3 is CASPSSGFPTGELFF. The CDR3 bases are TGTGCCAGCCCTTCTTCAGGGTTCCCCACCGGGGAGCTGTTTTTT.